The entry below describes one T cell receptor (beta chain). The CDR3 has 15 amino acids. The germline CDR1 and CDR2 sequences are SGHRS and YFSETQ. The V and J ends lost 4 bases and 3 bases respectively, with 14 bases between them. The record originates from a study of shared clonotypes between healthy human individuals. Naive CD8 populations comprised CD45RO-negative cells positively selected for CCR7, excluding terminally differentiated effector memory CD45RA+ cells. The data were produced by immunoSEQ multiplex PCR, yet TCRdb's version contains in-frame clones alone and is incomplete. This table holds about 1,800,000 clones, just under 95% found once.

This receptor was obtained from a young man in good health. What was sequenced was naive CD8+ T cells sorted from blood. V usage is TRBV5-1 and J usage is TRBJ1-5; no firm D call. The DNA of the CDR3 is TGCGCCAGCAGCGAAGCAGAGGGTCCCAATCAGCCCCAGCATTTT. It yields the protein CASSEAEGPNQPQHF.